This T cell receptor (beta chain) was captured in a study of blood T cell repertoires in COVID-19. Study details: PBMCs, B-cell-depleted T cells, or T cells were the source of the cDNA or gDNA that made up the material.

Seattle patients were enrolled while actively infected and followed longitudinally. The germline V and J ends were trimmed by 3 bases and 14 bases, with 18 bases remaining between them. This CDR3 comprises 14 residues. CDR1 is SGHDT and CDR2 is YYEEEE in the germline V gene. Authors' data handling: Reference gene primer amplification in the assay estimated nucleated cell counts. Profiled with immunoSEQ multiplex PCR; TCRdb holds only in-frame clones, not every one. D and trimming come from the DNA, and the V and J calls and clone size come from that table. The repertoire holds 250,000 or so clones, with about 90% as singletons.

The sequenced material came from peripheral blood. This receptor was taken from a woman aged 60-70 years with COVID-19, enrolled during active disease. The rearrangement links TRBV5-6 to TRBJ1-6; D possibly corresponds to TRBD1 (6 bases). This CDR3 is CASSSQQGRVALHF. The CDR3 nucleotides are TGTGCCAGCAGCTCTCAACAGGGCAGAGTAGCCCTCCACTTT.